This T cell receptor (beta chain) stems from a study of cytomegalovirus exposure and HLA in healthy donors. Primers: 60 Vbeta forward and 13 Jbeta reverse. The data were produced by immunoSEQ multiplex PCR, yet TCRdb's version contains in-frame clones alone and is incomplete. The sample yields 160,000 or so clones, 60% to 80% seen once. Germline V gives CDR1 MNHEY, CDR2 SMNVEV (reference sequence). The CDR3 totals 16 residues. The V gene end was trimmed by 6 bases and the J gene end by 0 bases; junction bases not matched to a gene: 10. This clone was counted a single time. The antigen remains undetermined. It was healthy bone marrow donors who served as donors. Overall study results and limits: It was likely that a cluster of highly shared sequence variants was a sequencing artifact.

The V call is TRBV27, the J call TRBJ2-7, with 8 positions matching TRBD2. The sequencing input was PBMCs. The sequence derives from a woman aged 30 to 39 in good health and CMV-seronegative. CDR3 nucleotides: TGTGCCAGCAGACCCAGCGGCGGGGGGATCTCCTACGAGCAGTACTTC. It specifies CASRPSGGGISYEQYF.